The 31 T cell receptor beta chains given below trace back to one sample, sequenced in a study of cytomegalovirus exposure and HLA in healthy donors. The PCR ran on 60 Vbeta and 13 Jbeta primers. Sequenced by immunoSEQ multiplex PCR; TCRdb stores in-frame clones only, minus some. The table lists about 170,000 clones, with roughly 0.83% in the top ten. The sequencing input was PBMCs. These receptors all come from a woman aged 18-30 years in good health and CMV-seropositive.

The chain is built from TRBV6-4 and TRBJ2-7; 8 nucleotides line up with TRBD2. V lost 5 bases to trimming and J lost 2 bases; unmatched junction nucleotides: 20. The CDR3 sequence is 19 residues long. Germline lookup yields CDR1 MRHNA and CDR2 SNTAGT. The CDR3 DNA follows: TGTGCCAGCAGTCATCTAGCGGGCGGACCACGGAACGTTCCCTACGAGCAGTACTTC. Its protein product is CASSHLAGGPRNVPYEQYF.

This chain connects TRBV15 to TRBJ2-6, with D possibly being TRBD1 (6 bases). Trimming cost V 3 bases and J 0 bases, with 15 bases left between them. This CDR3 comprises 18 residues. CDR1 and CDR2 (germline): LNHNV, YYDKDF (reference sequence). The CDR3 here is CATSSPRQGISGANVLTF. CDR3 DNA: TGTGCCACCAGCAGCCCCCGGCAGGGGATCTCTGGGGCCAACGTCCTGACTTTC.

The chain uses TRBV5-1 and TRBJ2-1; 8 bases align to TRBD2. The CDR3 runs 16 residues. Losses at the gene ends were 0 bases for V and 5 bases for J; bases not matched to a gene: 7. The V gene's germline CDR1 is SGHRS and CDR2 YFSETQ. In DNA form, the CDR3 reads TGCGCCAGCAGCTTGGCCCCAGCGGGAGCAAACAATGAGCAGTTCTTC. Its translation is CASSLAPAGANNEQFF.

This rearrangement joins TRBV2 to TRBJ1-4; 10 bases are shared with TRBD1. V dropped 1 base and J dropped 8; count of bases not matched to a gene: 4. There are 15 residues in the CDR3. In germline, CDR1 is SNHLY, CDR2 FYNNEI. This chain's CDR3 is CASSEGQGAQEKLFF. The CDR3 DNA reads TGTGCCAGCAGTGAAGGACAGGGGGCTCAGGAAAAACTGTTTTTT.

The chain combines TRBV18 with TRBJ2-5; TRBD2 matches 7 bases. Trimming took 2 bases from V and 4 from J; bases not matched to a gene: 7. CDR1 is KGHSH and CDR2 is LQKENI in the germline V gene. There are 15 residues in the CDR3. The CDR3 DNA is TGTGCCAGCTCACCAGTCCCTAGCGGCGCAGAGACCCAGTACTTC. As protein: CASSPVPSGAETQYF.

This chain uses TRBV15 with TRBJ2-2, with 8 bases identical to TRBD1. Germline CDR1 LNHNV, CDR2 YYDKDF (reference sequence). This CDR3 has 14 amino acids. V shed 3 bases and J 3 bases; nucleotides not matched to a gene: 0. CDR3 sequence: CATSRTGDTGELFF. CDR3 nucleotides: TGTGCCACCAGCAGGACAGGGGACACCGGGGAGCTGTTTTTT. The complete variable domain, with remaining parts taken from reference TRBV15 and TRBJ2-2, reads DAMVIQNPRYQVTQFGKPVTLSCSQTLNHNVMYWYQQKSSQAPKLLFHYYDKDFNNEADTPDNFQSRRPNTSFCFLDIRSPGLGDTAMYLCATSRTGDTGELFFGEGSRLTVL.

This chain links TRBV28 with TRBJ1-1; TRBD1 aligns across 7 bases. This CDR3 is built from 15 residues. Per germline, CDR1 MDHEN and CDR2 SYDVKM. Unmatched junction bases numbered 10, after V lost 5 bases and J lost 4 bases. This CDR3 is CASSNRGGLGTEAFF. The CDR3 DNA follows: TGTGCCAGCAGTAACAGGGGAGGCCTCGGCACTGAAGCTTTCTTT.

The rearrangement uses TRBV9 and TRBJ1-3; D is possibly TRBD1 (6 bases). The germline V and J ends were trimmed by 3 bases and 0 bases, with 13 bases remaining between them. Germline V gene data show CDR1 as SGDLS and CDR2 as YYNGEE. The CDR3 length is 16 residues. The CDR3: CASSAGDTSSGNTIYF. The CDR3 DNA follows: TGTGCCAGCAGCGCTGGGGACACCAGCTCTGGAAACACCATATATTTT.

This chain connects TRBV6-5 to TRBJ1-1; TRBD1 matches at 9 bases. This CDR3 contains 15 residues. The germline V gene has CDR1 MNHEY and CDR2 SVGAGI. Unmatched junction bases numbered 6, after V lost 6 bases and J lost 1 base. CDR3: CASSHMGQGNTEAFF. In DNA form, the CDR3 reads TGTGCCAGCAGCCATATGGGACAGGGGAACACTGAAGCTTTCTTT.

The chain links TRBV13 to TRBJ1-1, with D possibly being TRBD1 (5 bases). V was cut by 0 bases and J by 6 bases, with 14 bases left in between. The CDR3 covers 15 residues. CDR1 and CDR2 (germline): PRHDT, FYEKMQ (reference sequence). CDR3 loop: CASSLGLGGMAEAFF. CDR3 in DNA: TGTGCCAGCAGCTTAGGCCTGGGGGGAATGGCTGAAGCTTTCTTT.

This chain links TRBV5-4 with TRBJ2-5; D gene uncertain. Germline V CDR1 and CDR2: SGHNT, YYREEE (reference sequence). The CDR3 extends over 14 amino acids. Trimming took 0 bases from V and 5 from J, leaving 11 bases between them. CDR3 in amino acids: CASSLGLAPETQYF. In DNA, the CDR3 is TGTGCCAGCAGCTTGGGACTGGCTCCCGAGACCCAGTACTTC.

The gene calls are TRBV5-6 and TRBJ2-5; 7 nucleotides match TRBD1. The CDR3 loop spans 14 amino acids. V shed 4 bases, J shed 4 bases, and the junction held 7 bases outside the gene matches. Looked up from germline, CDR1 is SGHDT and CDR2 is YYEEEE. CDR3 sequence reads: CASSQGSGGETQYF. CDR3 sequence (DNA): TGTGCCAGCAGCCAAGGGTCAGGGGGAGAGACCCAGTACTTC. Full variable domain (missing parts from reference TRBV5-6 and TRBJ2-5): DAGVTQSPTHLIKTRGQQVTLRCSPKSGHDTVSWYQQALGQGPQFIFQYYEEEERQRGNFPDRFSGHQFPNYSSELNVNALLLGDSALYLCASSQGSGGETQYFGPGTRLLVL.

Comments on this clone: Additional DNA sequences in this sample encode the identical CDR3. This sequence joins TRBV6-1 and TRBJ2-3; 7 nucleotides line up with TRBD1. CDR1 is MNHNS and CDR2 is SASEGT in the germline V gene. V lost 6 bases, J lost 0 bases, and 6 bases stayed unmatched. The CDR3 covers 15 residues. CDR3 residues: CASSSRDRSTDTQYF. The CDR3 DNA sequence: TGTGCCAGCAGCTCAAGGGACAGAAGCACAGATACGCAGTATTTT.

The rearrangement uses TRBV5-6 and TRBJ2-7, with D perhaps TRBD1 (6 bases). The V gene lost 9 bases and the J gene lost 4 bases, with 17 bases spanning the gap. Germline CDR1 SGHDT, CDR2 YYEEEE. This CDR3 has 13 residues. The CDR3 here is CATTEGTGYEQYF. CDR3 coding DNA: TGTGCCACCACCGAAGGAACAGGGTACGAGCAGTACTTC. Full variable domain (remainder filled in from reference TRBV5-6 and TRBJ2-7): DAGVTQSPTHLIKTRGQQVTLRCSPKSGHDTVSWYQQALGQGPQFIFQYYEEEERQRGNFPDRFSGHQFPNYSSELNVNALLLGDSALYLCATTEGTGYEQYFGPGTRLTVT.

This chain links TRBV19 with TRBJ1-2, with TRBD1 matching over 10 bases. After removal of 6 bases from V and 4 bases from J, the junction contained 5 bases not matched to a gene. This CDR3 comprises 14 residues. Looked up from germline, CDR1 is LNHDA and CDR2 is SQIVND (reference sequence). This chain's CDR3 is CASSRTGGTYGYTF. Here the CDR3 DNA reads TGTGCCAGTAGCCGGACAGGGGGGACCTATGGCTACACCTTC.

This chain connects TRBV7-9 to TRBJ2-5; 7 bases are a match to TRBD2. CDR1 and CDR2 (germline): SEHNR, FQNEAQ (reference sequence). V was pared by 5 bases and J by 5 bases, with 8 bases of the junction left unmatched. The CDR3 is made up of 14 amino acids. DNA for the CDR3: TGTGCCAGCAGCCTGGTGGGAGGGCCGGAGACCCAGTACTTC. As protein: CASSLVGGPETQYF.

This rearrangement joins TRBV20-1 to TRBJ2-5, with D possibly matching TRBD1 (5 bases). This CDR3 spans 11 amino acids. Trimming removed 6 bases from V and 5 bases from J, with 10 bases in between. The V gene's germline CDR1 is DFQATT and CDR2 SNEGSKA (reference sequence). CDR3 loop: CSATKGETQYF. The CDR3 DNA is TGCAGTGCAACTAAGGGGGAGACCCAGTACTTC.

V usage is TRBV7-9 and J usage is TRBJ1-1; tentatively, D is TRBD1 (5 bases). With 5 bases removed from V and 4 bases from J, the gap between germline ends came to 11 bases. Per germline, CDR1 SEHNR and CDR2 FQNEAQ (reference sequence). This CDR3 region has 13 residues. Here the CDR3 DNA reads TGTGCCAGCAGCAACGGGGGAAGCACTGAAGCTTTCTTT. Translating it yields CASSNGGSTEAFF.

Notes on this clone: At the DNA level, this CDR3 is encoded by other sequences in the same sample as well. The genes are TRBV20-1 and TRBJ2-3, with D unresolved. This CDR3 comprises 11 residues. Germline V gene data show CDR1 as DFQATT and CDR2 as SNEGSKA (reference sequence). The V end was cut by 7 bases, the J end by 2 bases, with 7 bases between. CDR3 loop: CSVQDTDTQYF. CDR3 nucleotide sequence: TGCAGTGTCCAGGACACAGATACGCAGTATTTT.

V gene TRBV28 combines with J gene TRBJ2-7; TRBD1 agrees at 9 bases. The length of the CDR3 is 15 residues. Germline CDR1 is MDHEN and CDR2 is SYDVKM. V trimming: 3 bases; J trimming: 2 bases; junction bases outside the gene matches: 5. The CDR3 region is CASSLGDRVTYEQYF. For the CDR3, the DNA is TGTGCCAGCAGTTTGGGGGACAGGGTGACCTACGAGCAGTACTTC. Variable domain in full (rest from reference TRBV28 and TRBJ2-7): DVKVTQSSRYLVKRTGEKVFLECVQDMDHENMFWYRQDPGLGLRLIYFSYDVKMKEKGDIPEGYSVSREKKERFSLILESASTNQTSMYLCASSLGDRVTYEQYFGPGTRLTVT.

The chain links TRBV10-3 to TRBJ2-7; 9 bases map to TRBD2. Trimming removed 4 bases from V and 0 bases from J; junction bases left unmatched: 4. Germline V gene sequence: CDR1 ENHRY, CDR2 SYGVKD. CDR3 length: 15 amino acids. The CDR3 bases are TGTGCCATCAGTGGACTAGCGGAGAGCTCCTACGAGCAGTACTTC. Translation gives CAISGLAESSYEQYF.

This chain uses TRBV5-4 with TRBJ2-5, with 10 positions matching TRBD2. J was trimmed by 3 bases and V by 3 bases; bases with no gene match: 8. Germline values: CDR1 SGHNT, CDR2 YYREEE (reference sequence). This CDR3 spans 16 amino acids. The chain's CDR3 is CASSSEASGGKETQYF. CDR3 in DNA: TGTGCCAGCAGCTCAGAGGCTAGCGGGGGAAAAGAGACCCAGTACTTC.

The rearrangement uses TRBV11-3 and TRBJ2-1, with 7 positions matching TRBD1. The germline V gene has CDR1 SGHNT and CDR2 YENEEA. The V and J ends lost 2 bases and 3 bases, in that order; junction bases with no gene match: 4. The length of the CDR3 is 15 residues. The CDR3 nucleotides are TGTGCCAGCAGCTTACTAGGGACAGACTACAATGAGCAGTTCTTC. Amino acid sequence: CASSLLGTDYNEQFF.

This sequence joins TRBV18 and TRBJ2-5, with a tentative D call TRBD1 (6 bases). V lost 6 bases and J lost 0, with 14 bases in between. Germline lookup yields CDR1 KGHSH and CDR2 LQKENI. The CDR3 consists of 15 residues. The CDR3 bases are TGTGCCAGCTCGGTACAAGGACAGAACCAAGAGACCCAGTACTTC. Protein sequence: CASSVQGQNQETQYF.

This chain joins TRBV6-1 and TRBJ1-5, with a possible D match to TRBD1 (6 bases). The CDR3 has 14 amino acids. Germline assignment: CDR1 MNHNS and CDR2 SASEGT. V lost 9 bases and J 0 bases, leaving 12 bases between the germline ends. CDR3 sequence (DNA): TGTGCCAGTATGACAGGCTATAGCAATCAGCCCCAGCATTTT. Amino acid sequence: CASMTGYSNQPQHF.

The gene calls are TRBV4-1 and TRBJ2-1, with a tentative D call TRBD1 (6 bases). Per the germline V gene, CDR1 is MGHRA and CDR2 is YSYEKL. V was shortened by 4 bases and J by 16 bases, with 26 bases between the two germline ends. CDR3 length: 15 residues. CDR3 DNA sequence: TGCGCCAGCAGCCGTACCCCGAACGTTACAGGGTATCAATTCTTC. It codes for CASSRTPNVTGYQFF.

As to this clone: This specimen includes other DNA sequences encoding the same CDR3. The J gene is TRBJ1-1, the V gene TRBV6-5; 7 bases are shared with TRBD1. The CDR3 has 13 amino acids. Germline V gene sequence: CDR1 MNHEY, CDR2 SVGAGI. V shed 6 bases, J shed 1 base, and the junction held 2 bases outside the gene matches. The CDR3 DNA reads TGTGCCAGCAGGAGGACAGGGAACACTGAAGCTTTCTTT. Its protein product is CASRRTGNTEAFF.

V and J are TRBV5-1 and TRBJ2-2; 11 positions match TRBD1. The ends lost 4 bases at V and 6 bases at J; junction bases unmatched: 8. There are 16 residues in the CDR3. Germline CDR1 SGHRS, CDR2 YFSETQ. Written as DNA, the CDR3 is TGCGCCAGCAGCCTTAGGACAGGGGGCGACTCCGGGGAGCTGTTTTTT. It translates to CASSLRTGGDSGELFF.

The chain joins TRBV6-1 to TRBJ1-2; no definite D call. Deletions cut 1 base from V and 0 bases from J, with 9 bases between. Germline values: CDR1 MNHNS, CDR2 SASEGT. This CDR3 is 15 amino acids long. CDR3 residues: CASSEVRSANYGYTF. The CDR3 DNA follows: TGTGCCAGCAGTGAAGTACGGTCCGCTAACTATGGCTACACCTTC.

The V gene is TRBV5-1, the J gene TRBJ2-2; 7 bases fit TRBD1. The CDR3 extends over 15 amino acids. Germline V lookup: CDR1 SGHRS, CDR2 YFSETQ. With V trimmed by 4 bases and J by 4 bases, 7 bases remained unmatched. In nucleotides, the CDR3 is TGCGCCAGCAGCCGGGACAGCCTTCCCACCGGGGAGCTGTTTTTT. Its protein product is CASSRDSLPTGELFF.

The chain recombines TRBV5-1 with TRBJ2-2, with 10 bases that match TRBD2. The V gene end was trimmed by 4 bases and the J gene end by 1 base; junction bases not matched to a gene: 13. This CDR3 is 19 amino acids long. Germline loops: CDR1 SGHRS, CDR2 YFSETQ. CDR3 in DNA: TGCGCCAGCAGCCAGGGATCTAGCGGGAGTCAGGGGAACACCGGGGAGCTGTTTTTT. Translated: CASSQGSSGSQGNTGELFF. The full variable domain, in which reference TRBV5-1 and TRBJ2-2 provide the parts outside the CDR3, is KAGVTQTPRYLIKTRGQQVTLSCSPISGHRSVSWYQQTPGQGLQFLFEYFSETQRNKGNFPGRFSGRQFSNSRSEMNVSTLELGDSALYLCASSQGSSGSQGNTGELFFGEGSRLTVL.